This T cell receptor beta chain comes out of a study of graft-versus-host responses after intestinal transplantation. Study-wide background: Each of the recipients got a multivisceral, liver-intestinal, or isolated intestinal transplant.

A word on this clone: Its target is unknown.

Trimming took 5 bases from V and 4 from J, leaving 20 bases between them. Looked up from germline, CDR1 is SGHAT and CDR2 is FQNNGV. The CDR3 sequence is 16 residues long. TCRdb's copy holds only in-frame clones and misses some; the assay was immunoSEQ multiplex PCR. The data hold some 90,000 clones, with 80% to 95% observed a single time. The origin of this receptor is a human donor who received an intestinal transplant. The chain joins TRBV11-2 to TRBJ1-2; a possible D gene is TRBD1 (6 bases). The input for sequencing was unstimulated CD8+ T cells sorted from spleen or lymph node cells, taken before intestinal transplant. The CDR3 here is CASSEHRVASGYGYTF. The CDR3 bases are TGTGCCAGCAGCGAACACAGGGTCGCCTCGGGCTATGGCTACACCTTC.